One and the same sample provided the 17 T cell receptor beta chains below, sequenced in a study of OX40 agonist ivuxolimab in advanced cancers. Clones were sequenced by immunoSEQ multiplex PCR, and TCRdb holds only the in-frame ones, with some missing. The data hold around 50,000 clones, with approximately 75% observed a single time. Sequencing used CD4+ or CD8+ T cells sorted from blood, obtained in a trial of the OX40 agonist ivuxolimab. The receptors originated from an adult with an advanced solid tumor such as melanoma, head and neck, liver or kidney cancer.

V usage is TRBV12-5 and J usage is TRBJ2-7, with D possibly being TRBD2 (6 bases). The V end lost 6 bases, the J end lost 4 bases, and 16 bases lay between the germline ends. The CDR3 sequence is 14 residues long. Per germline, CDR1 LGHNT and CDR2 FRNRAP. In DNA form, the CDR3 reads TGTGCTAGTGGCCCCGGGACTTTAACTTACGAGCAGTACTTC. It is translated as CASGPGTLTYEQYF. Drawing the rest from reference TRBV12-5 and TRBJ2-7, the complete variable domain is DARVTQTPRHKVTEMGQEVTMRCQPILGHNTVFWYRQTMMQGLELLAYFRNRAPLDDSGMPKDRFSAEMPDATLATLKIQPSEPRDSAVYFCASGPGTLTYEQYFGPGTRLTVT.

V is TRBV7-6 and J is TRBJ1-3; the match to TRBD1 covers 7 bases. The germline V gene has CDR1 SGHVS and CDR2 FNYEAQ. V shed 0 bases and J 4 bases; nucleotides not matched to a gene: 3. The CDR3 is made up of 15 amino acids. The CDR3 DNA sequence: TGTGCCAGCAGCTTAGCAGGGGGCAAAGGAAACACCATATATTTT. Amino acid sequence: CASSLAGGKGNTIYF.

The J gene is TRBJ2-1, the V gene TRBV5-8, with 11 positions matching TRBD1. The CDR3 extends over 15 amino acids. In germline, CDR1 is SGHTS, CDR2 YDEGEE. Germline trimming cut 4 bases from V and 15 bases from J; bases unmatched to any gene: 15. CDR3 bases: TGTGCCAGCAGCACACGGACAGGGGGCCACAGGTTGCGGTTCTTC. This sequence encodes CASSTRTGGHRLRFF.

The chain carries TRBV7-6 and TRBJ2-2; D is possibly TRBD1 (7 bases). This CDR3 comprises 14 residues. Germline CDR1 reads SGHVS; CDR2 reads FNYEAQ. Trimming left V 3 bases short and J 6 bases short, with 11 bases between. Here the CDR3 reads CASSFDREAGELFF. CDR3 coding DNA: TGTGCCAGCAGCTTCGACAGGGAGGCCGGGGAGCTGTTTTTT.

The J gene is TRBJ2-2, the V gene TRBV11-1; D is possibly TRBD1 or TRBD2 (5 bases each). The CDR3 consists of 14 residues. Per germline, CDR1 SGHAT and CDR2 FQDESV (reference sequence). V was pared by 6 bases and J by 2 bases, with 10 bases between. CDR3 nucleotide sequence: TGTGCCAGCAGTCGGGACGGAAACACCGGGGAGCTGTTTTTT. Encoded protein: CASSRDGNTGELFF.

This chain's CDR3 is CASSYRDGHRYEQYF. The CDR3 region has the DNA TGTGCCAGCAGCTACCGGGACGGCCATCGCTACGAGCAGTACTTC. The rearrangement joins TRBV21-1 to TRBJ2-7. TRBV21-1 is designated a pseudogene. The CDR3 contains 15 residues.

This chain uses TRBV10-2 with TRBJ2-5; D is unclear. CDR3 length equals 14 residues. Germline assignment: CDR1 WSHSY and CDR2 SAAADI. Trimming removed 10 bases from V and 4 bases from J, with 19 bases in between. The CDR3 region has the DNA TGCGCCAACCGGAGCAGGTTCTCGGGAGAGACCCAGTACTTC. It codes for CANRSRFSGETQYF.

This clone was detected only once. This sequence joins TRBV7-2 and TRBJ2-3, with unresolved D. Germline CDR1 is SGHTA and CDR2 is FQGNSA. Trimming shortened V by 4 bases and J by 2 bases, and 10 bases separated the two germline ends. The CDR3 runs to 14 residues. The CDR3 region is CASSSLTVTDTQYF. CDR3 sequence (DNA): TGTGCCAGCAGCTCCCTGACTGTCACAGATACGCAGTATTTT.

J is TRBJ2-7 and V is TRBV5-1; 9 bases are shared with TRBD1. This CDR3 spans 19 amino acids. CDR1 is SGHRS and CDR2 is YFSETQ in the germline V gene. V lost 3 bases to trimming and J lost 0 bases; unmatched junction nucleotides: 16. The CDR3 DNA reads TGCGCCAGCAGCTCTCCGGGACAGGGAGTTTCCCGGGCCTCCTACGAGCAGTACTTC. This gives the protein CASSSPGQGVSRASYEQYF.

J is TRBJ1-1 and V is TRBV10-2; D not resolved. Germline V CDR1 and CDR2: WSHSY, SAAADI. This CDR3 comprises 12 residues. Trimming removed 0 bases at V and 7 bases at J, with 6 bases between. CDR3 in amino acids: CASSESGYEAFF. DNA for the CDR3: TGCGCCAGCAGTGAGTCAGGGTATGAAGCTTTCTTT.

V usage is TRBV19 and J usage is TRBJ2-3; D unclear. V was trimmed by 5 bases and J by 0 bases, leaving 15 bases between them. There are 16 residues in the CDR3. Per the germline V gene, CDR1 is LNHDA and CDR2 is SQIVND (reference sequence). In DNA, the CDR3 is TGTGCCAGTAGTTTGGAATCCTCCACTAGCACAGATACGCAGTATTTT. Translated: CASSLESSTSTDTQYF.

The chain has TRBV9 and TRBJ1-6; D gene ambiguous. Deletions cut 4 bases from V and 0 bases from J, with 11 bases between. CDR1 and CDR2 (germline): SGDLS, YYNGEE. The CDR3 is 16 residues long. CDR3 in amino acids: CASSPMSSSYNSPLHF. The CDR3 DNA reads TGTGCCAGCAGCCCAATGTCAAGCTCCTATAATTCACCCCTCCACTTT. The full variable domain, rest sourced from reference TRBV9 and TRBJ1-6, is DSGVTQTPKHLITATGQRVTLRCSPRSGDLSVYWYQQSLDQGLQFLIQYYNGEERAKGNILERFSAQQFPDLHSELNLSSLELGDSALYFCASSPMSSSYNSPLHFGNGTRLTVT.

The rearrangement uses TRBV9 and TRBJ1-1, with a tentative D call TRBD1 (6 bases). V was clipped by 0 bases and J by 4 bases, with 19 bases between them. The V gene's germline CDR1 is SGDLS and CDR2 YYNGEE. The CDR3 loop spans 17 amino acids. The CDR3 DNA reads TGTGCCAGCAGCGTAGGGCCTCCCTCGGGGGGCGGCACTGAAGCTTTCTTT. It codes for CASSVGPPSGGGTEAFF.

The CDR3 sequence: CASSLALGTYEQYF. The CDR3 nucleotides read TGTGCCAGCAGCTTAGCCCTGGGAACCTACGAGCAGTACTTC. The rearrangement uses TRBV7-8 and TRBJ2-7; D is uncertain. V was shortened by 0 bases and J by 2 bases, with 8 bases between the two germline ends. CDR1 SGHVS and CDR2 FQNEAQ come from the germline V gene. CDR3 size: 14 residues.

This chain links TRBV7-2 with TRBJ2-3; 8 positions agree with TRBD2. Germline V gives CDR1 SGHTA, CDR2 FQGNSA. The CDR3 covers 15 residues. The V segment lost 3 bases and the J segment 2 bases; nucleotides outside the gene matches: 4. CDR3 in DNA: TGTGCCAGCAGCTTTAGCGGGGAGACCACAGATACGCAGTATTTT. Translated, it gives CASSFSGETTDTQYF.

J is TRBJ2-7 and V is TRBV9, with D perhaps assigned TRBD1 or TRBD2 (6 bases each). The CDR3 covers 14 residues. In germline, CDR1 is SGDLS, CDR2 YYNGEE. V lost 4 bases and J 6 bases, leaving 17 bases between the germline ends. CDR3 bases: TGTGCCAGCAGCAATCGGGGGACATCCCTCGAGCAGTACTTC. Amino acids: CASSNRGTSLEQYF.

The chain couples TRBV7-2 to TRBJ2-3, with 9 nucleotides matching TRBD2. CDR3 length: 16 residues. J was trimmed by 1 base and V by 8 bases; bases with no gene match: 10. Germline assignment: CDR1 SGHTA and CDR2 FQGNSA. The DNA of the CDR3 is TGTGCCAGCGGGGGTGCGGGGGGGCTTCGCACAGATACGCAGTATTTT. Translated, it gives CASGGAGGLRTDTQYF.